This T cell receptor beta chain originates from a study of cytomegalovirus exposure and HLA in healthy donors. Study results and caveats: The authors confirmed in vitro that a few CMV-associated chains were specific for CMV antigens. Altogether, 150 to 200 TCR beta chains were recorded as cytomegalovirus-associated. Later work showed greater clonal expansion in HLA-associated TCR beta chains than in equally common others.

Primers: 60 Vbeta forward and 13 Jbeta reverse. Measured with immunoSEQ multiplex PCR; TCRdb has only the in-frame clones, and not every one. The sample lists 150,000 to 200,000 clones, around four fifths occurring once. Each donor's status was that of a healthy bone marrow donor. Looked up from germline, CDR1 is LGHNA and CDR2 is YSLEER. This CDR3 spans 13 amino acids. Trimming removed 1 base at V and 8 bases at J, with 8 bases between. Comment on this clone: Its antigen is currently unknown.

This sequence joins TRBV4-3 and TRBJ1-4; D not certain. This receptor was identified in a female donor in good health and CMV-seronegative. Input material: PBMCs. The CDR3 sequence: CASSQGAREKLFF. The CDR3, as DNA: TGCGCCAGCAGCCAAGGGGCTCGGGAAAAACTGTTTTTT.